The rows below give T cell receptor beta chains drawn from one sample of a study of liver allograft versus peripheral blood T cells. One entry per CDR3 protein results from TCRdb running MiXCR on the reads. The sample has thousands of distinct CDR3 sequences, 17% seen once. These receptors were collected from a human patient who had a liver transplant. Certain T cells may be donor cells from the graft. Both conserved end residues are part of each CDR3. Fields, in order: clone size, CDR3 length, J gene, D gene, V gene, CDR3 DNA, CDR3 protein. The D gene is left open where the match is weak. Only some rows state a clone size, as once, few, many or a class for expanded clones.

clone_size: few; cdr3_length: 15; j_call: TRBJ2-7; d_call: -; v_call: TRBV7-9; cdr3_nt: TGTGCCAGCAGCCCACGTTGGGGGACATCCTACGAGCAGTACTTC; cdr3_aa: CASSPRWGTSYEQYF
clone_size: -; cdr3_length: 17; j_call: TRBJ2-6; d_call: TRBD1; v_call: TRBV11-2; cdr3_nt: TGTGCCAGCAGCTTAACAGGGGCCCTCTCTGGGGCCAACGTCCTGACTTTC; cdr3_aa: CASSLTGALSGANVLTF
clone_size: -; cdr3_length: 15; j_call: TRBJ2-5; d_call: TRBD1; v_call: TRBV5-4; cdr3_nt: TGTGCCAGCAGCTTGGGGCGGACAGGGCAAGAGACCCAGTACTTC; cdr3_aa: CASSLGRTGQETQYF
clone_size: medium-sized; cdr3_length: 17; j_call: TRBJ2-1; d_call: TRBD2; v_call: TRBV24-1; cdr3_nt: TGTGCCACCAGTGATTCTCTAACTAGCGGGGGATACAATGAGCAGTTCTTC; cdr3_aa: CATSDSLTSGGYNEQFF
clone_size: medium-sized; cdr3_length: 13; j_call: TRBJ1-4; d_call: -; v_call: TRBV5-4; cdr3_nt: TGTGCCAGCTCACAGGCAACTAATGAAAAACTGTTTTTT; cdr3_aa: CASSQATNEKLFF
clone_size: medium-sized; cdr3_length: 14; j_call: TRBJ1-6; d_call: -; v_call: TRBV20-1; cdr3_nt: TGCAGTGCTATCGAGGGAGCGGATAATTCACCCCTCCACTTT; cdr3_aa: CSAIEGADNSPLHF
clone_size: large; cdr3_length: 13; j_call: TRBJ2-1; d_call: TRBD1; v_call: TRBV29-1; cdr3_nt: TGCAGCGTCGGACAGGGGTTTCTCAATGAGCAGTTCTTC; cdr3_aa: CSVGQGFLNEQFF
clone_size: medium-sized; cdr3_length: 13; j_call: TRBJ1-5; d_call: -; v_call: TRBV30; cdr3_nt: TGTGCCTGGAGTGTGGGCCCGGATCAGCCCCAGCATTTT; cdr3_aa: CAWSVGPDQPQHF
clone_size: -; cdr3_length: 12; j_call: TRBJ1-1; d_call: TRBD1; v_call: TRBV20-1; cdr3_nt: TGCAGTGCTAGCACAGGGGCCACTGAAGCTTTCTTT; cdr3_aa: CSASTGATEAFF
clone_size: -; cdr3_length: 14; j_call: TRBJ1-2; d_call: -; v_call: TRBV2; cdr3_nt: TGTGCCAGCAGTGATACGGTCAGGCGGGATGGCTACACCTTC; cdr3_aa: CASSDTVRRDGYTF
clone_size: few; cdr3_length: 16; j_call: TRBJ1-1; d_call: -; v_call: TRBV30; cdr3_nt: TGTGCCTGGAGTGTACTAGGGAAAGGATTGAACACTGAAGCTTTCTTT; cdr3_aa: CAWSVLGKGLNTEAFF
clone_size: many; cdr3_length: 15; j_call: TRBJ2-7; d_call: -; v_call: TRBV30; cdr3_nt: TGTGCCTGGAGTGTACGCGGCTCGATCTCCTACGAGCAGTACTTC; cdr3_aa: CAWSVRGSISYEQYF
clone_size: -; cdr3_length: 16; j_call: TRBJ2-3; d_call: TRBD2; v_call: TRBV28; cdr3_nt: TGTGCCAGCAGTTTAGGCGGGGGGAAGGGCACAGATACGCAGTATTTT; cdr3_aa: CASSLGGGKGTDTQYF
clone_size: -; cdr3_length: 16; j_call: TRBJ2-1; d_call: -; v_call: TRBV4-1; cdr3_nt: TGCGCCAGCAGCCAAGTCCGGGGAAGCTCCTACAATGAGCAGTTCTTC; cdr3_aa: CASSQVRGSSYNEQFF
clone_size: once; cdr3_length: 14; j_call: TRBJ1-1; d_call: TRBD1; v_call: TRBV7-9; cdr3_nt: TGTGCCAGCAGCTTCGACAGGGGGAGGACTGAAGCTTTCTTT; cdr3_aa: CASSFDRGRTEAFF
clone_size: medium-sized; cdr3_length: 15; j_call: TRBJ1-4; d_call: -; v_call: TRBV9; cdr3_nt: TGTGCCAGCAGCCCCATGGAGGGAAGGGACGAAAAACTGTTTTTT; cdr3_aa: CASSPMEGRDEKLFF
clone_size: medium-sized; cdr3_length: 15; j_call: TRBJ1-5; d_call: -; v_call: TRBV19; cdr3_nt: TGTGCCAGTAGCCAGGACAGAAATAGCAATCAGCCCCAGCATTTT; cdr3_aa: CASSQDRNSNQPQHF
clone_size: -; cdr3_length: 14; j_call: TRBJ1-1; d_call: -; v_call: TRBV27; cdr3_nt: TGTGCCAGCAGTCCCAGAGGCCGGGACACTGAAGCTTTCTTT; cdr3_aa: CASSPRGRDTEAFF
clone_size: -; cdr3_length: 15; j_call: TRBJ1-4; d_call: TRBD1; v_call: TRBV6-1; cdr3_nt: TGTGCCAGCAGTGCCAGGACAGGGGGGGGGGAAAAACTGTTTTTT; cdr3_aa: CASSARTGGGEKLFF
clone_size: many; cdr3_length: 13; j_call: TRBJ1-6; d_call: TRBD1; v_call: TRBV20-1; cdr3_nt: TGCAGTGCTAGAGACAGGGGGAATTCACCCCTCCACTTT; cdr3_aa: CSARDRGNSPLHF
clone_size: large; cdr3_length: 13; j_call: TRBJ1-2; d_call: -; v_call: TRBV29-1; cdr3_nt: TGCAGCGTTGCCCGAGGGGGTAACTATGGCTACACCTTC; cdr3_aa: CSVARGGNYGYTF
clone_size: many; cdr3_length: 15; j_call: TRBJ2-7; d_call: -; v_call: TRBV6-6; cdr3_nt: TGTGCCAGCAGTTACCAAGGGACTTACGGCTACGAGCAGTACTTC; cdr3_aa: CASSYQGTYGYEQYF
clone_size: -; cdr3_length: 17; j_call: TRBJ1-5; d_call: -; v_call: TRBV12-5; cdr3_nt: TGTGCTAGTGGTTTGGCCCGGGGGGCGACTAGCAATCAGCCCCAGCATTTT; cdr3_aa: CASGLARGATSNQPQHF
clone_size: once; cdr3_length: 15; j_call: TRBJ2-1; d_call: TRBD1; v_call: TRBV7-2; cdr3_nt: TGTGCCAGCAGTTCGCCGGGACAGGGCGGGAATGAGCAGTTCTTC; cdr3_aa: CASSSPGQGGNEQFF
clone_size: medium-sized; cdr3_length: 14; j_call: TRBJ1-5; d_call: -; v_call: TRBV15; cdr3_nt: TGTGCCACCAGCCCTGGGGTTAGCAATCAGCCCCAGCATTTT; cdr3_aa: CATSPGVSNQPQHF
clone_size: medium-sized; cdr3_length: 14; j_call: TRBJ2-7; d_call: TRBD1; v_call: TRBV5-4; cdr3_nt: TGTGCCAGCAGCCTACAGGGGCGAGCCTACGAGCAGTACTTC; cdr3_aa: CASSLQGRAYEQYF
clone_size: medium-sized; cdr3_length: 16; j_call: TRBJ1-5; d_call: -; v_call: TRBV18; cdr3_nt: TGTGCCAGCTCACCAGGGTCGGGGAGTAGCAATCAGCCCCAGCATTTT; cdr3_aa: CASSPGSGSSNQPQHF
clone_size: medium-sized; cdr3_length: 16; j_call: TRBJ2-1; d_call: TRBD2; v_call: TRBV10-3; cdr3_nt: TGTGCCATCAGCCCGGGGCTAGCGGGCTCCTACAATGAGCAGTTCTTC; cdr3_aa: CAISPGLAGSYNEQFF
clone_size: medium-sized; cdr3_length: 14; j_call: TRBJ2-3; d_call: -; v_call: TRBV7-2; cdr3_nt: TGTGCCAGCAGCTTATTGGGGGGAGTGGATACGCAGTATTTT; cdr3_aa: CASSLLGGVDTQYF
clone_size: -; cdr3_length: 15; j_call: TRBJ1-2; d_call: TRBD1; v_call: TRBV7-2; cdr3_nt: TGTGCCAGCAGCTTACCCCGGGACAGGGTATTTGGCTACACCTTC; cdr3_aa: CASSLPRDRVFGYTF
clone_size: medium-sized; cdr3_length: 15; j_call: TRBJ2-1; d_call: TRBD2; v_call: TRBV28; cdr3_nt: TGTGCCAGTACGGGGGGGGTAAGATATTACAATGAGCAGTTCTTC; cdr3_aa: CASTGGVRYYNEQFF
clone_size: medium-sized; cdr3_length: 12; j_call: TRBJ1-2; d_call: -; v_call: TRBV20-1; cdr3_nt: TGCAGTGCGGTGGGGCAGGCTTATGGCTACACCTTC; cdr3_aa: CSAVGQAYGYTF
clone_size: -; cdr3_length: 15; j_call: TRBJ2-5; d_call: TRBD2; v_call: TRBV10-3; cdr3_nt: TGTGCCATCAGTGTCAGCGGGAGAGGGCAAGAGACCCAGTACTTC; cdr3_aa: CAISVSGRGQETQYF